The entry below describes one T cell receptor (beta chain). Its binding antigen is unknown. Per-base quality was not reported, and no clone a single base away is much larger than it. The data were obtained in a study of blood T cell repertoires in COVID-19 (dated by TCRdb to the early 2020s). For the study in its entirety: Collaborator samples came from the United States, Italy and Spain and covered acute and convalescent phases of COVID-19. The material from the prospective study consisted of cDNA or gDNA derived from T cells, B-cell-depleted T cells, or PBMCs. Subjects who had been exposed to COVID-19, were actively infected with it, or had recovered from it provided the deeply sampled blood TCRbeta repertoires that made up the dataset. The repertoires were made available in a free public database intended to serve as a resource for research on the immune response to SARS-CoV-2. The samples were drawn from two sources: the first 160 participants of the ongoing ImmuneRACE study, and 950 to 1,500 subjects contributed by 6 global collaborators. The sample metadata nearly always contained a de-identified subject ID, COVID-19 status, age in years and sex. Where available, HLA class I and class II types were obtained from metadata supplied by the sample provider rather than from assay-based typing.

The cysteine opens and the phenylalanine closes a CDR3 of 16 amino acids. The kept DNA is CDR3 alone, 48 bases in frame from the first base. The germline V end is reduced by 5 bases and the J end by 0 bases; junction bases left unmatched: 9. As encoded in the germline V gene, CDR1 is SGHRS while CDR2 is YFSETQ. The collaborating institutions used their own protocols to collect whole blood in K2EDTA tubes. For TCRbeta analysis, collaborators shipped samples in one of three forms: frozen whole blood, isolated PBMCs, or DNA extracted from either of those sample types. Overall study outcomes, separate from this receptor: The amount of clinical and demographic metadata varied by source and participant and was provided uncurated.

The immunoSEQ Assay, a bias-controlled multiplex PCR, was used to amplify TCRbeta CDR3 regions from genomic DNA. As for the original processing: Within the assay, amplification of reference gene primers was used to estimate how many nucleated cells each sample contained. Sequence reads were collapsed and filtered to measure the absolute abundance of every unique TCRbeta CDR3 rearrangement. For each sample, productive Simpson clonality was calculated as the square root of Simpson's diversity index across productive rearrangements. TCRdb mirrors the immuneACCESS table, restricted to in-frame sequences. Some clones are absent from its copies; in checked studies, under half trace to an unresolved V gene, and the reason for the others is unknown. The V and J calls and the clone size are those of that table, but D and trimming were determined from the DNA. Here the sample has under 75,000 clones; 85% to 90% occur a single time. The leading ten clones occupy approximately 17% of the sample.

This sequence originates from a woman at least 80 years old with active COVID-19. The source material was peripheral blood. The receptor chain draws on TRBV5-1 and TRBJ2-7; 9 bases in the middle match TRBD1. The nucleotide sequence is TGCGCCAGCAGTCCGTTACAGGGGGCCAGCTCCTACGAGCAGTACTTC. It encodes CASSPLQGASSYEQYF.